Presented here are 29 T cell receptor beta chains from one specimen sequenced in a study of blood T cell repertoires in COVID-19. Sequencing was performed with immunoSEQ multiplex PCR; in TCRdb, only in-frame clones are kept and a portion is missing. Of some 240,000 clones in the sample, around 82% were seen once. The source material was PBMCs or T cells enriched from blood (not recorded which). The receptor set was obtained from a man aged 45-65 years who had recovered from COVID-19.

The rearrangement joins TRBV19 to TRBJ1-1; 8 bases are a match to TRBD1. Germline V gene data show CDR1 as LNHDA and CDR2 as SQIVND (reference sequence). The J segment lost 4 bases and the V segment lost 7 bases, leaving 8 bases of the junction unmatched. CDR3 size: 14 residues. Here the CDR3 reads CASKPGGAGTEAFF. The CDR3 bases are TGTGCCAGTAAACCAGGGGGCGCGGGCACTGAAGCTTTCTTT.

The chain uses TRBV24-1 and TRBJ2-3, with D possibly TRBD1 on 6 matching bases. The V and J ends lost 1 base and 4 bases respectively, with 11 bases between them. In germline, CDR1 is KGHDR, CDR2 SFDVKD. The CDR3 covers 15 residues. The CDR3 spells CATSDFQQGADTQYF. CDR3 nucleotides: TGTGCCACCAGTGATTTCCAACAGGGAGCAGATACGCAGTATTTT.

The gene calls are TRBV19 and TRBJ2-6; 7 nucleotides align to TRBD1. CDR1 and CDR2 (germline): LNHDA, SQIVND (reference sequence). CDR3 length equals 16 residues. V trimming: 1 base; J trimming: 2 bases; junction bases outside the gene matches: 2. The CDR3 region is CASSIADRAGANVLTF. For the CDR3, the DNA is TGTGCCAGTAGTATAGCCGACAGGGCTGGGGCCAACGTCCTGACTTTC.

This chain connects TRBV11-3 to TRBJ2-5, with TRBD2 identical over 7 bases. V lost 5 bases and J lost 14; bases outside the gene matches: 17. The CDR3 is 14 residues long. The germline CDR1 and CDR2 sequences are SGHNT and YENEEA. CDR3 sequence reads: CASSPSGSSGPVYF. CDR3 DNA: TGTGCCAGCAGCCCGTCGGGCTCTAGCGGCCCTGTCTACTTC. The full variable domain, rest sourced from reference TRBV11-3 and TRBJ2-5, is EAGVVQSPRYKIIEKKQPVAFWCNPISGHNTLYWYLQNLGQGPELLIRYENEEAVDDSQLPKDRFSAERLKGVDSTLKIQPAELGDSAVYLCASSPSGSSGPVYFGPGTRLLVL.

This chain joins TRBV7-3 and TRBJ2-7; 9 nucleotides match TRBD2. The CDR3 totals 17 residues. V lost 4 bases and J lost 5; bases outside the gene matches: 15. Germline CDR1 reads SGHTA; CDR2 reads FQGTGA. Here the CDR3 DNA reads TGTGCCAGCAGCTCAAAGGGGACTAGCCACGGTGGCGACGAGCAGTACTTC. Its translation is CASSSKGTSHGGDEQYF.

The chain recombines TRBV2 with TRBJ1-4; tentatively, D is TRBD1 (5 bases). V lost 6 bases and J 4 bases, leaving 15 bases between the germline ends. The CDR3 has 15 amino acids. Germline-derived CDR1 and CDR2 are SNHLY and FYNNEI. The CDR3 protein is CASRDDSDGNEKLFF. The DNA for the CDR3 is TGTGCCAGCAGAGATGACAGTGATGGTAATGAAAAACTGTTTTTT. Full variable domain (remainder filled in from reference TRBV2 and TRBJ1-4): EPEVTQTPSHQVTQMGQEVILRCVPISNHLYFYWYRQILGQKVEFLVSFYNNEISEKSEIFDDQFSVERPDGSNFTLKIRSTKLEDSAMYFCASRDDSDGNEKLFFGSGTQLSVL.

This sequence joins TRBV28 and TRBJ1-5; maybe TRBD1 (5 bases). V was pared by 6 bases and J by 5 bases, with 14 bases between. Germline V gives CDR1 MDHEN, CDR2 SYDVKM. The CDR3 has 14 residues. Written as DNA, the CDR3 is TGTGCCAGCAGCCTCGTCAGGGTGTATCAGCCCCAGCATTTT. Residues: CASSLVRVYQPQHF.

CDR3 sequence: CASTPGGEPQETQYF. CDR3 in DNA: TGTGCCAGCACCCCCGGGGGGGAACCCCAAGAGACCCAGTACTTC. The gene calls are TRBV2 and TRBJ2-5, with 8 bases matching TRBD2. CDR1 and CDR2 from the germline V gene are SNHLY and FYNNEI. The CDR3 spans 15 residues. The ends lost 7 bases at V and 1 base at J; junction bases unmatched: 8.

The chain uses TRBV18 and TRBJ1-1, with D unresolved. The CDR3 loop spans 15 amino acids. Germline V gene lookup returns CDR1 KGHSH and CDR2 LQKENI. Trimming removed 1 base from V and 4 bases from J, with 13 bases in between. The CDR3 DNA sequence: TGTGCCAGCTCACCACTACCTGGGAGGTCCACTGAAGCTTTCTTT. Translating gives CASSPLPGRSTEAFF.

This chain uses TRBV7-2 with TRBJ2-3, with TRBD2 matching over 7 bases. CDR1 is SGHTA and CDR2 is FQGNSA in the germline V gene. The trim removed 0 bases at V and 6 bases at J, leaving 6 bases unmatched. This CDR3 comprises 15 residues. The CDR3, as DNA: TGTGCCAGCAGCTTAGCGGGAGGGCCGGGGGATACGCAGTATTTT. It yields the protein CASSLAGGPGDTQYF.

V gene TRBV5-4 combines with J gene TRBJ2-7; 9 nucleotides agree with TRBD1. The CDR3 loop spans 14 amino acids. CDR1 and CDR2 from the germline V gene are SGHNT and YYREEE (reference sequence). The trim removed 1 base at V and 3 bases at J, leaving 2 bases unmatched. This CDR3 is CASSLRQGGYEQYF. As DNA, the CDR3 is TGTGCCAGCAGCTTGAGACAGGGGGGCTACGAGCAGTACTTC. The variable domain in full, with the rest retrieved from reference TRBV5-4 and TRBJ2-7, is ETGVTQSPTHLIKTRGQQVTLRCSSQSGHNTVSWYQQALGQGPQFIFQYYREEENGRGNFPPRFSGLQFPNYSSELNVNALELDDSALYLCASSLRQGGYEQYFGPGTRLTVT.

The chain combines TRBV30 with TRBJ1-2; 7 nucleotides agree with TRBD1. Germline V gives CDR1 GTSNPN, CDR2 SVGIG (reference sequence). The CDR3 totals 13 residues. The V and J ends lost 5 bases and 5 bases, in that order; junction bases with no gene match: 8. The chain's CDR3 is CAWPGGAKYGYTF. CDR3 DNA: TGTGCCTGGCCAGGGGGTGCCAAGTATGGCTACACCTTC.

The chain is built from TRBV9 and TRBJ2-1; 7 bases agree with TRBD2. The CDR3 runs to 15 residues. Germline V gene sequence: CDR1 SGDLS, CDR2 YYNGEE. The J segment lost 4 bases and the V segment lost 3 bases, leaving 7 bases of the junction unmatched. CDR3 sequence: CASSAYGGEYNEQFF. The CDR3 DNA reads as TGTGCCAGCAGCGCGTATGGGGGGGAGTACAATGAGCAGTTCTTC.

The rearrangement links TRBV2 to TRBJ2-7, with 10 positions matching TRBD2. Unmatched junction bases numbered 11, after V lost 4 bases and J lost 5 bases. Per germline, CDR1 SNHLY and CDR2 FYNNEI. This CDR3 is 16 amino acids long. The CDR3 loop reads CASSARQAGGLHEQYF. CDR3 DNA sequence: TGTGCCAGCAGTGCACGGCAAGCGGGAGGGCTCCACGAGCAGTACTTC.

CDR3 DNA: TGTGCCAGTACCGGTTACGGGGAGGATCGTAGACTGTTTTTT. Translation: CASTGYGEDRRLFF. J is TRBJ1-4 and V is TRBV19; D is unclear. The V gene's germline CDR1 is LNHDA and CDR2 SQIVND (reference sequence). The CDR3 is 14 residues long. V was trimmed by 7 bases and J by 13 bases, leaving 22 bases between them.

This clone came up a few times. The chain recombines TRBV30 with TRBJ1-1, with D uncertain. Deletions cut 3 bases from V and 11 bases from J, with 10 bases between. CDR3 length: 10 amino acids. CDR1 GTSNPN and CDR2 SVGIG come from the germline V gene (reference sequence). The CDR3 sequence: CAWRGSGAFF. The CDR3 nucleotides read TGTGCCTGGAGGGGGAGTGGTGCTTTCTTT.

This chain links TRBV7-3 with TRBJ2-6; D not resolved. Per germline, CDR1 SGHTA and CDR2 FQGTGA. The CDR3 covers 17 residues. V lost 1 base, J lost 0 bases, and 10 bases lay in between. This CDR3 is CASSLSSGGSGANVLTF. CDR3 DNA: TGTGCCAGCAGCTTAAGCTCTGGCGGCTCTGGGGCCAACGTCCTGACTTTC.

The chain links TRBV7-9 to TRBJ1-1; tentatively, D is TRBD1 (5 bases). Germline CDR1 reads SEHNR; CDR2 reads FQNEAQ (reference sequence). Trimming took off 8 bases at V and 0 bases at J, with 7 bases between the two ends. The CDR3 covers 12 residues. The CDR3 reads CASDRMNTEAFF. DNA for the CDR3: TGTGCCAGCGACAGAATGAACACTGAAGCTTTCTTT.

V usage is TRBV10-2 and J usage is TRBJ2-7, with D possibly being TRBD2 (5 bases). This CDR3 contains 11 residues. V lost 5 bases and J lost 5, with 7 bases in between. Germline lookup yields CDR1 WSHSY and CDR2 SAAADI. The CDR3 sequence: CASSQRDEQYF. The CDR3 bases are TGCGCCAGCAGTCAGAGGGACGAGCAGTACTTC.

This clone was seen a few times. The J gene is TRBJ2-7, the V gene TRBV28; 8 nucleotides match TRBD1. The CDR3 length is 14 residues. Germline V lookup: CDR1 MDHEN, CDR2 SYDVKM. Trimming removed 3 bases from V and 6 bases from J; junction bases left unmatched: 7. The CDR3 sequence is CASSFLQGVVEQYF. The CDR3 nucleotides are TGTGCCAGCAGTTTTCTACAGGGGGTTGTCGAGCAGTACTTC.

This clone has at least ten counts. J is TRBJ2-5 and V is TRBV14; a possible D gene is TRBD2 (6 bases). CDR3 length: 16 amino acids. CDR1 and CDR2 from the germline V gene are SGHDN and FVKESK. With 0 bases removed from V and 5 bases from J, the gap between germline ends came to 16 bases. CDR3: CASSQDLPGVGETQYF. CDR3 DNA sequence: TGTGCCAGCAGCCAAGATCTACCGGGGGTCGGCGAGACCCAGTACTTC.

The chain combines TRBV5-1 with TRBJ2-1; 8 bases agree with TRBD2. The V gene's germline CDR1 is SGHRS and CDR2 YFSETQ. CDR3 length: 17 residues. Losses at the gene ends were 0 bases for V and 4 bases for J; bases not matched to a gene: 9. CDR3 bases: TGCGCCAGCAGCTTGGACCCGCCCGGGAGGGGATACAATGAGCAGTTCTTC. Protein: CASSLDPPGRGYNEQFF.

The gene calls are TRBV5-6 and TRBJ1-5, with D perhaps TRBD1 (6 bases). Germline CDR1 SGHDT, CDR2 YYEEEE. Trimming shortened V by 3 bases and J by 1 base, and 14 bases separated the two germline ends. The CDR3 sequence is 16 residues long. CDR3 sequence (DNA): TGTGCCAGCAGCTCTTTGGGGGCTGTCAGCAATCAGCCCCAGCATTTT. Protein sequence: CASSSLGAVSNQPQHF.

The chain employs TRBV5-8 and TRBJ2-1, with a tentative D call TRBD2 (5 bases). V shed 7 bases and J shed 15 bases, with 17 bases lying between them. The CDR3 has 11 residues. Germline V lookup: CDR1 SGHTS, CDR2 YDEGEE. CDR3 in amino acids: CASGRISEGFF. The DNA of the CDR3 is TGTGCCAGCGGACGAATCTCCGAGGGGTTCTTC.

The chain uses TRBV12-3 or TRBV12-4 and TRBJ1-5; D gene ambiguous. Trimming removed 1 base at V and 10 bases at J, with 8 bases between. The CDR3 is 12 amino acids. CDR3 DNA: TGTGCCAGCAGTTTAGGAGGGAGTCCCCAGCATTTT. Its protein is CASSLGGSPQHF.

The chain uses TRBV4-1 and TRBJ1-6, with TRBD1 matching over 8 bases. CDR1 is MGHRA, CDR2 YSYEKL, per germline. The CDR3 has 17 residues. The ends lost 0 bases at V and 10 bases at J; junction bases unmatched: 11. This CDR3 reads CASSQDGQGAYLSPLHF. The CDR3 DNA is TGCGCCAGCAGCCAAGATGGTCAGGGGGCGTATTTATCACCCCTCCACTTT.

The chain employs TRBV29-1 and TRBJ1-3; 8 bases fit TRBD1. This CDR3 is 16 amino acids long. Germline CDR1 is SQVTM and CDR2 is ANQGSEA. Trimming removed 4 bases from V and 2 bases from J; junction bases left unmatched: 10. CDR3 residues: CSVAHTRGLAGNTIYF. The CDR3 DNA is TGCAGCGTTGCCCACACCAGGGGGCTCGCTGGAAACACCATATATTTT.

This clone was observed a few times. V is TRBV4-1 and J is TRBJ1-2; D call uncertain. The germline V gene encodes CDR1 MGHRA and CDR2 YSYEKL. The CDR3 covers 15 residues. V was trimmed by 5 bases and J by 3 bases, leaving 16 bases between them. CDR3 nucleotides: TGCGCCAGCAGCGAAGCGGGAGGGAGGGACTATGGCTACACCTTC. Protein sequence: CASSEAGGRDYGYTF.

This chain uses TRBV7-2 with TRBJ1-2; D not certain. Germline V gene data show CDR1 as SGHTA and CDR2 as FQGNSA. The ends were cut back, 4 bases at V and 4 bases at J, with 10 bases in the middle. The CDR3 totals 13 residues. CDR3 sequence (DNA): TGTGCCAGCAGCTCCTCCACTGGCTATGGCTACACCTTC. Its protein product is CASSSSTGYGYTF. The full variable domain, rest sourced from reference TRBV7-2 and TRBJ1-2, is GAGVSQSPSNKVTEKGKDVELRCDPISGHTALYWYRQSLGQGLEFLIYFQGNSAPDKSGLPSDRFSAERTGGSVSTLTIQRTQQEDSAVYLCASSSSTGYGYTFGSGTRLTVV.